These 4 T cell receptor beta chains were sequenced from one sample in a study of blood T cell repertoires in COVID-19. Here immunoSEQ multiplex PCR was the method, and the copy in TCRdb shows in-frame clones only, minus some. The profile shows about 150,000 clones, roughly 84% of them singletons. Sequencing was performed on PBMCs or T cells enriched from blood (not recorded which). The receptors derive from a man aged 65 to 85 who had been exposed to COVID-19.

The gene calls are TRBV7-9 and TRBJ2-2, with D maybe TRBD2 (5 bases). Germline V gene sequence: CDR1 SEHNR, CDR2 FQNEAQ (reference sequence). V shed 8 bases and J shed 1 base, with 17 bases lying between them. This CDR3 comprises 16 residues. The CDR3 here is CASPRFLEVNTGELFF. CDR3 sequence (DNA): TGTGCCAGCCCTCGATTTTTGGAGGTGAACACCGGGGAGCTGTTTTTT. Full variable domain (missing parts from reference TRBV7-9 and TRBJ2-2): DTGVSQNPRHKITKRGQNVTFRCDPISEHNRLYWYRQTLGQGPEFLTYFQNEAQLEKSRLLSDRFSAERPKGSFSTLEIQRTEQGDSAMYLCASPRFLEVNTGELFFGEGSRLTVL.

On this clone: At one of its ends the junction is not consistent with the germline gene, which may arise from a read error. The V and J genes are TRBV6-5 and TRBJ1-6; maybe TRBD1 (5 bases). Germline lookup yields CDR1 MNHEY and CDR2 SVGAGI. The CDR3 runs 12 residues. CDR3 sequence: CASWDSRSGHFF. For the CDR3, the DNA is TGTGCCAGCTGGGATTCGAGATCCGGACACTTCTTT.

The rearrangement links TRBV2 to TRBJ1-3, with a possible D match to TRBD1 (5 bases). Germline values: CDR1 SNHLY, CDR2 FYNNEI. The CDR3 extends over 16 amino acids. Trimming pared 0 bases from V and 0 bases from J, leaving 9 bases between. The CDR3 spells CASSEAGGYSGNTIYF. CDR3 DNA: TGTGCCAGCAGTGAAGCTGGGGGGTACTCTGGAAACACCATATATTTT.

As to this clone: This sample also contains other DNA sequences that code for the same CDR3. The V call is TRBV15, the J call TRBJ1-2, with TRBD1 matching 9 bases. CDR1 is LNHNV, CDR2 YYDKDF, per germline (reference sequence). The CDR3 totals 15 residues. Germline trimming cut 5 bases from V and 4 bases from J; bases unmatched to any gene: 8. CDR3 in DNA: TGTGCCACCAGCCCGGGACAGGGAAAATTCTATGGCTACACCTTC. This sequence encodes CATSPGQGKFYGYTF.